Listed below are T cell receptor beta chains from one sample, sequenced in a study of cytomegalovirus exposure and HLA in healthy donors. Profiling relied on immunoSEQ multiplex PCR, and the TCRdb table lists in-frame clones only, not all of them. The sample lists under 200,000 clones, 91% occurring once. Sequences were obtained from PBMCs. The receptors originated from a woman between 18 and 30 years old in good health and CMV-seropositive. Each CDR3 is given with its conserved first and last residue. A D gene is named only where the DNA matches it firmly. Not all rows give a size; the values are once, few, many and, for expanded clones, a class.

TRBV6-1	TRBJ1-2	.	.	CASSPWGQFGYTF	TGTGCCAGCAGTCCATGGGGGCAGTTCGGCTACACCTTC
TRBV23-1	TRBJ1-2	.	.	CASSLYRVELSGYTF	TGCGCCAGCAGTCTGTACAGGGTAGAACTAAGTGGCTACACCTTC
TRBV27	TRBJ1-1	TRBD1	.	CASSLEGPGTGDQAFF	TGTGCCAGCAGTTTAGAGGGACCCGGGACAGGGGACCAAGCTTTCTTT
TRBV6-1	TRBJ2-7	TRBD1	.	CASRALTGDLHEQYF	TGTGCCAGCAGGGCCCTGACAGGGGATCTCCACGAGCAGTACTTC
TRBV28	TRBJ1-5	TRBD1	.	CASSPGGYSNQPQHF	TGTGCCAGCAGTCCAGGGGGTTATAGCAATCAGCCCCAGCATTTT
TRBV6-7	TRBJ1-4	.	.	CASSYPIGREEKLFF	TGTGCCAGCAGTTACCCGATCGGGCGGGAAGAAAAACTGTTTTTT
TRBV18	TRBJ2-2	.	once	CASESGELFF	TGTGCTAGCGAGAGCGGGGAGCTGTTTTTT
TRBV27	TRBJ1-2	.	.	CASSSHERNGYTF	TGTGCCAGCAGTTCCCATGAGAGAAATGGCTACACCTTC
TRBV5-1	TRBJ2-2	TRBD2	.	CASSKEPGLKSGELFF	TGCGCCAGCAGCAAAGAACCGGGACTAAAGTCCGGGGAGCTGTTTTTT
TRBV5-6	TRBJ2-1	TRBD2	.	CASRGETSGRGEQFF	TGTGCCAGCCGGGGGGAAACTAGCGGGAGAGGGGAGCAGTTCTTC
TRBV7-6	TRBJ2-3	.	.	CASSFMAGLGTDTQYF	TGTGCCAGCAGCTTTATGGCGGGACTTGGCACAGATACGCAGTATTTT
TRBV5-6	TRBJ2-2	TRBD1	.	CASSPDQGARGTGELFF	TGTGCCAGCAGCCCGGACCAGGGGGCGCGAGGTACCGGGGAGCTGTTTTTT
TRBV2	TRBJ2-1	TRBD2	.	CASSKAGRNYNEQFF	TGTGCCAGCAGTAAAGCGGGGCGGAACTACAATGAGCAGTTCTTC
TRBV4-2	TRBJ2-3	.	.	CASSQALQTSTDTQYF	TGTGCCAGCAGCCAAGCTTTGCAGACTAGCACAGATACGCAGTATTTT
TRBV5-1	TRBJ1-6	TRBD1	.	CASRPTGTGGMPLHF	TGCGCCAGCAGACCGACCGGGACAGGGGGCATGCCCCTCCACTTT
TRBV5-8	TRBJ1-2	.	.	CASSLEAGPYGYTF	TGTGCCAGCAGCTTGGAGGCAGGCCCCTATGGCTACACCTTC
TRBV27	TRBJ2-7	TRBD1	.	CASSPRTGYEQYF	TGTGCCAGCAGCCCGCGGACAGGCTACGAGCAGTACTTC
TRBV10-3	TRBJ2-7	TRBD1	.	CAISHYPKTGTGSYEQYF	TGTGCCATCAGTCATTACCCGAAAACCGGGACAGGGTCCTACGAGCAGTACTTC
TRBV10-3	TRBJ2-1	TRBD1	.	CAISERGPSYNEQFF	TGTGCCATCAGTGAGAGGGGGCCGTCGTACAATGAGCAGTTCTTC
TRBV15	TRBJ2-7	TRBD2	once	CATSRALAGAYEQYF	TGTGCCACCAGCAGAGCACTAGCGGGGGCTTACGAGCAGTACTTC
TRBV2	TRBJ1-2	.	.	CASIPGTNYGYTF	TGTGCCAGCATACCGGGAACTAACTATGGCTACACCTTC
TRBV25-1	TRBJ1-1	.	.	CASSEQGLGLNTEAFF	TGTGCCAGCAGTGAACAGGGTTTGGGGTTAAACACTGAAGCTTTCTTT
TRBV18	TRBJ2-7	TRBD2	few	CASSPGTSANEQYF	TGTGCCAGCTCACCGGGGACTAGCGCCAACGAGCAGTACTTC
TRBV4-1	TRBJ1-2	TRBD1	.	CASSGGHVERRAGGSGYTF	TGCGCCAGCAGCGGGGGGCATGTGGAGCGAAGGGCAGGGGGTAGTGGCTACACCTTC
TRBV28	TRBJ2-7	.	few	CASRVGHLISYEQYF	TGTGCCAGCAGGGTTGGACATCTCATTTCCTACGAGCAGTACTTC
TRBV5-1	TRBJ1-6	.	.	CASSRTFDGLNSPLHF	TGCGCCAGCTCACGGACCTTCGACGGACTAAATTCACCCCTCCACTTT
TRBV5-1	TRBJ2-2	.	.	CASSFLGGANTGELFF	TGCGCCAGCAGTTTCCTTGGGGGCGCCAACACCGGGGAGCTGTTTTTT
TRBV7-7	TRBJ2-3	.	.	CASSQGLSTDTQYF	TGTGCCAGCAGCCAGGGACTCAGCACAGATACGCAGTATTTT
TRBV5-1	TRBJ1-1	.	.	CASSPGNTEAFF	TGCGCCAGCAGCCCGGGGAACACTGAAGCTTTCTTT
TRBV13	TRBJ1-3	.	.	CASSLRPQVLSGNTIYF	TGTGCCAGCAGCTTACGCCCACAGGTTCTCTCTGGAAACACCATATATTTT
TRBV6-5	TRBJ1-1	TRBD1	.	CASSSGTGYTEAFF	TGTGCCAGCAGCTCCGGGACAGGGTACACTGAAGCTTTCTTT
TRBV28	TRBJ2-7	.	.	CASSPPRDLSYEQYF	TGTGCCAGCAGCCCGCCGCGTGATCTCTCCTACGAGCAGTACTTC
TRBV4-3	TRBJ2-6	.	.	CASSQEGGSGANVLTF	TGCGCCAGCAGCCAAGAGGGGGGCTCTGGGGCCAACGTCCTGACTTTC
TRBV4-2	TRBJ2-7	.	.	CASSQWQAGEQYF	TGTGCCAGCAGCCAGTGGCAGGCGGGCGAGCAGTACTTC
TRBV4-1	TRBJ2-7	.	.	CASSQFFGSSYEQYF	TGCGCCAGCAGCCAATTTTTCGGGAGCTCCTACGAGCAGTACTTC